These 24 T cell receptor beta chains share one sample of origin, sequenced in a study of blood T cell repertoires in COVID-19. Sequencing was performed with immunoSEQ multiplex PCR; in TCRdb, only in-frame clones are kept and a portion is missing. The table records around 230,000 clones, around four fifths of them present only once. Specimen: peripheral blood. These receptor sequences come from a middle-aged woman with active or convalescent COVID-19.

The chain employs TRBV6-1 and TRBJ2-7; 8 bases map to TRBD1. Trimming at V came to 2 bases and at J to 4 bases, leaving 7 bases not matched to a gene. The germline V gene encodes CDR1 MNHNS and CDR2 SASEGT. CDR3 size: 15 residues. CDR3 loop: CASSESRGLKYEQYF. The CDR3 coding sequence is TGTGCCAGCAGTGAATCCAGGGGGCTTAAGTACGAGCAGTACTTC.

The chain has TRBV5-5 and TRBJ2-1; 7 positions agree with TRBD1. Germline V gene lookup returns CDR1 SGHKS and CDR2 YYEKEE (reference sequence). The ends lost 4 bases at V and 0 bases at J; junction bases unmatched: 7. The CDR3 sequence is 16 residues long. The CDR3: CASSPRGGYSYNEQFF. Here the CDR3 DNA reads TGTGCCAGCAGCCCTAGAGGGGGCTACTCCTACAATGAGCAGTTCTTC.

This clone was detected a few times. The identical CDR3 is also encoded by other nucleotide sequences in the sample. The V call is TRBV5-5, the J call TRBJ2-3, with 8 bases matching TRBD1. J was trimmed by 1 base and V by 3 bases; bases with no gene match: 1. CDR1 and CDR2 (germline): SGHKS, YYEKEE (reference sequence). This CDR3 region has 14 residues. Written as DNA, the CDR3 is TGTGCCAGCAGCTCGACAGGGGGCACAGATACGCAGTATTTT. It translates to CASSSTGGTDTQYF.

This clone was seen once. The chain employs TRBV5-1 and TRBJ2-7; TRBD1 matches 8 bases. V trimming: 2 bases; J trimming: 2 bases; junction bases outside the gene matches: 12. This CDR3 is 17 amino acids long. Germline CDR1 SGHRS, CDR2 YFSETQ. This CDR3 is CASSFIRNRGKPYEQYF. The CDR3 DNA is TGCGCCAGCAGCTTCATACGCAACAGGGGGAAACCCTACGAGCAGTACTTC. Combining the CDR3 with reference TRBV5-1 and TRBJ2-7 gives the whole variable domain KAGVTQTPRYLIKTRGQQVTLSCSPISGHRSVSWYQQTPGQGLQFLFEYFSETQRNKGNFPGRFSGRQFSNSRSEMNVSTLELGDSALYLCASSFIRNRGKPYEQYFGPGTRLTVT.

The chain couples TRBV4-3 to TRBJ1-2; D gene ambiguous. The ends were cut back, 2 bases at V and 4 bases at J, with 14 bases in the middle. The CDR3 contains 15 residues. Germline values: CDR1 LGHNA, CDR2 YSLEER. The CDR3 DNA is TGCGCCAGCAGCCAAAGCCACCGGGTGGGCTATGGCTACACCTTC. Translating gives CASSQSHRVGYGYTF.

The CDR3 region is CASRGGFGDPNYGYTF. CDR3 in DNA: TGTGCCAGCAGGGGGGGTTTTGGGGACCCCAACTATGGCTACACCTTC. The chain carries TRBV11-2 and TRBJ1-2; perhaps TRBD1 as D (5 bases). Trimming cost V 6 bases and J 2 bases, with 19 bases left between them. The length of the CDR3 is 16 residues. CDR1 and CDR2 (germline): SGHAT, FQNNGV.

This clone was seen a single time. The V gene is TRBV6-4, the J gene TRBJ2-3; D possibly corresponds to TRBD2 (7 bases). The CDR3 has 15 amino acids. The V gene's germline CDR1 is MRHNA and CDR2 SNTAGT. Trimming removed 3 bases from V and 2 bases from J, with 12 bases in between. In nucleotides, the CDR3 is TGTGCCAGCAGTGAAAGGGGGGGGTACACAGATACGCAGTATTTT. It is translated as CASSERGGYTDTQYF.

This clone occurred once. The genes are TRBV5-1 and TRBJ1-1, with 11 positions matching TRBD1. Germline trimming cut 2 bases from V and 6 bases from J; bases unmatched to any gene: 3. Germline CDR1 SGHRS, CDR2 YFSETQ. The CDR3 length is 14 residues. The CDR3: CASSFRDRGSEAFF. CDR3 DNA: TGCGCCAGCAGCTTCCGGGACAGGGGGTCTGAAGCTTTCTTT.

This sequence joins TRBV24-1 and TRBJ1-1, with D possibly matching TRBD1 (6 bases). Germline loops: CDR1 KGHDR, CDR2 SFDVKD. Trimming removed 3 bases from V and 1 base from J, with 11 bases in between. The CDR3 runs 15 residues. The CDR3 bases are TGTGCCACCAGTGATCCAAAGACAGGGAACACTGAAGCTTTCTTT. Residues: CATSDPKTGNTEAFF.

J is TRBJ1-1 and V is TRBV28; D is undetermined. The germline CDR1 and CDR2 sequences are MDHEN and SYDVKM. The ends were cut back, 5 bases at V and 2 bases at J, with 12 bases in the middle. The CDR3 loop spans 14 amino acids. The CDR3 sequence is CASSTRVTNTEAFF. CDR3 bases: TGTGCCAGCAGTACCCGAGTGACAAACACTGAAGCTTTCTTT.

The chain recombines TRBV2 with TRBJ2-7, with TRBD1 matching over 7 bases. The CDR3 loop spans 12 amino acids. Germline loops: CDR1 SNHLY, CDR2 FYNNEI. V lost 7 bases, J lost 5 bases, and 5 bases stayed unmatched. The CDR3 reads CASIYTGDEQYF. CDR3 bases: TGTGCCAGCATTTACACAGGGGACGAGCAGTACTTC.

The chain couples TRBV7-8 to TRBJ2-2; 8 bases fit TRBD2. Germline V lookup: CDR1 SGHVS, CDR2 FQNEAQ. V lost 7 bases, J lost 6 bases, and 7 bases stayed unmatched. The CDR3 extends over 14 amino acids. The CDR3: CASNVKRESGELFF. The CDR3 DNA follows: TGTGCCAGCAACGTTAAGCGGGAGTCCGGGGAGCTGTTTTTT.

The chain is built from TRBV4-2 and TRBJ2-2; 8 bases match TRBD2. V lost 1 base to trimming and J lost 4 bases; unmatched junction nucleotides: 5. This CDR3 comprises 16 residues. Germline V gene sequence: CDR1 LGHNA, CDR2 YNFKEQ. In DNA form, the CDR3 reads TGTGCCAGCAGCCAAGTGGGCGCGGGGGGCACCGGGGAGCTGTTTTTT. Translated, it gives CASSQVGAGGTGELFF.

The chain links TRBV30 to TRBJ1-3, with TRBD1 as a possible D gene (5 bases). Germline lookup yields CDR1 GTSNPN and CDR2 SVGIG (reference sequence). This CDR3 comprises 14 residues. Trimming removed 4 bases at V and 0 bases at J, with 10 bases between. The CDR3 sequence: CAWNSRGSGNTIYF. In DNA, the CDR3 is TGTGCCTGGAATTCTAGGGGCTCTGGAAACACCATATATTTT.

The chain links TRBV3-1 (or the pseudogene TRBV3-2) to TRBJ2-1; D not certain. The V and J ends lost 3 bases and 9 bases respectively, with 15 bases between them. CDR1 is LGHDT and CDR2 is YNNKEL in the germline V gene (reference sequence). This CDR3 is 14 amino acids long. This CDR3 is CASSHQTLRSEQFF. In DNA form, the CDR3 reads TGTGCCAGCAGCCACCAAACCCTCCGCAGTGAGCAGTTCTTC.

This clone came up once. The rearrangement links TRBV4-1 to TRBJ1-1; D perhaps matches TRBD1 (5 bases). Trimming removed 0 bases at V and 5 bases at J, with 7 bases between. Germline assignment: CDR1 MGHRA and CDR2 YSYEKL. This CDR3 spans 13 amino acids. The CDR3 reads CASSQDRGTEAFF. The CDR3 coding sequence is TGCGCCAGCAGCCAAGATAGGGGTACTGAAGCTTTCTTT.

The chain joins TRBV30 to TRBJ1-3, with 7 bases that match TRBD1. This CDR3 spans 15 amino acids. V lost 8 bases, J lost 0 bases, and 10 bases stayed unmatched. Germline CDR1 GTSNPN, CDR2 SVGIG (reference sequence). The CDR3 loop is CARSPGQSSGNTIYF. CDR3 bases: TGTGCCCGTTCCCCGGGACAGTCCTCTGGAAACACCATATATTTT.

This clone has a count of ten or more. The chain couples TRBV10-3 to TRBJ1-2; D ambiguous. CDR1 is ENHRY, CDR2 SYGVKD, per germline. Trimming shortened V by 4 bases and J by 6 bases, and 15 bases separated the two germline ends. This CDR3 is built from 14 residues. The CDR3 protein is CAISVSSGPDGYTF. CDR3 in DNA: TGTGCCATCAGTGTCTCGTCTGGGCCGGATGGCTACACCTTC.

The J gene is TRBJ1-1, the V gene TRBV5-1; possible D gene TRBD1, 5 bases. Germline CDR1 and CDR2: SGHRS and YFSETQ. The V end was cut by 4 bases, the J end by 0 bases, with 13 bases between. This CDR3 comprises 15 residues. The CDR3 sequence is CASSQGTGLNTEAFF. In DNA form, the CDR3 reads TGCGCCAGCAGCCAAGGAACAGGCCTGAACACTGAAGCTTTCTTT.

The genes are TRBV24-1 and TRBJ2-7, with D maybe TRBD1 (6 bases). The CDR3 sequence is 15 residues long. CDR1 and CDR2 from the germline V gene are KGHDR and SFDVKD. V dropped 7 bases and J dropped 0 bases, with 15 bases sitting between them. The CDR3 reads CATSPGTPLSYEQYF. CDR3 nucleotides: TGTGCCACCAGCCCCGGGACACCTCTCTCCTACGAGCAGTACTTC.

The chain recombines TRBV28 with TRBJ1-1; D possibly corresponds to TRBD1 (6 bases). The germline V and J ends were trimmed by 5 bases and 4 bases, with 14 bases remaining between them. This CDR3 region has 14 residues. Germline V gene sequence: CDR1 MDHEN, CDR2 SYDVKM. The CDR3 DNA is TGTGCCAGCAGTCCCCCAGTCAGGGGCACTGAAGCTTTCTTT. Protein sequence: CASSPPVRGTEAFF. Together with reference TRBV28 and TRBJ1-1, the CDR3 gives the full variable domain: DVKVTQSSRYLVKRTGEKVFLECVQDMDHENMFWYRQDPGLGLRLIYFSYDVKMKEKGDIPEGYSVSREKKERFSLILESASTNQTSMYLCASSPPVRGTEAFFGQGTRLTVV.

The chain carries TRBV3-1 (or the pseudogene TRBV3-2) and TRBJ2-4, with no clear D. This CDR3 has 11 residues. The V and J ends lost 4 bases and 7 bases respectively, with 5 bases between them. Germline CDR1 LGHDT, CDR2 YNNKEL (reference sequence). The DNA of the CDR3 is TGTGCCAGCAGCCGGCGGAACATTCAGTACTTC. It encodes CASSRRNIQYF.

V gene TRBV19 combines with J gene TRBJ1-4, with a tentative D call TRBD1 (6 bases). From germline, CDR1 is LNHDA and CDR2 SQIVND (reference sequence). Trimming took 2 bases from V and 8 from J, leaving 12 bases between them. The CDR3 runs 14 residues. CDR3 nucleotide sequence: TGTGCCAGTAGTATACCAGGGGATCACGAAAAACTGTTTTTT. It translates to CASSIPGDHEKLFF.

V is TRBV9 and J is TRBJ1-2; D remains unclear. Germline assignment: CDR1 SGDLS and CDR2 YYNGEE. V was shortened by 2 bases and J by 2 bases, with 7 bases between the two germline ends. CDR3 size: 13 residues. Written as DNA, the CDR3 is TGTGCCAGCAGCGTCGACACGAACTATGGCTACACCTTC. This gives the protein CASSVDTNYGYTF.